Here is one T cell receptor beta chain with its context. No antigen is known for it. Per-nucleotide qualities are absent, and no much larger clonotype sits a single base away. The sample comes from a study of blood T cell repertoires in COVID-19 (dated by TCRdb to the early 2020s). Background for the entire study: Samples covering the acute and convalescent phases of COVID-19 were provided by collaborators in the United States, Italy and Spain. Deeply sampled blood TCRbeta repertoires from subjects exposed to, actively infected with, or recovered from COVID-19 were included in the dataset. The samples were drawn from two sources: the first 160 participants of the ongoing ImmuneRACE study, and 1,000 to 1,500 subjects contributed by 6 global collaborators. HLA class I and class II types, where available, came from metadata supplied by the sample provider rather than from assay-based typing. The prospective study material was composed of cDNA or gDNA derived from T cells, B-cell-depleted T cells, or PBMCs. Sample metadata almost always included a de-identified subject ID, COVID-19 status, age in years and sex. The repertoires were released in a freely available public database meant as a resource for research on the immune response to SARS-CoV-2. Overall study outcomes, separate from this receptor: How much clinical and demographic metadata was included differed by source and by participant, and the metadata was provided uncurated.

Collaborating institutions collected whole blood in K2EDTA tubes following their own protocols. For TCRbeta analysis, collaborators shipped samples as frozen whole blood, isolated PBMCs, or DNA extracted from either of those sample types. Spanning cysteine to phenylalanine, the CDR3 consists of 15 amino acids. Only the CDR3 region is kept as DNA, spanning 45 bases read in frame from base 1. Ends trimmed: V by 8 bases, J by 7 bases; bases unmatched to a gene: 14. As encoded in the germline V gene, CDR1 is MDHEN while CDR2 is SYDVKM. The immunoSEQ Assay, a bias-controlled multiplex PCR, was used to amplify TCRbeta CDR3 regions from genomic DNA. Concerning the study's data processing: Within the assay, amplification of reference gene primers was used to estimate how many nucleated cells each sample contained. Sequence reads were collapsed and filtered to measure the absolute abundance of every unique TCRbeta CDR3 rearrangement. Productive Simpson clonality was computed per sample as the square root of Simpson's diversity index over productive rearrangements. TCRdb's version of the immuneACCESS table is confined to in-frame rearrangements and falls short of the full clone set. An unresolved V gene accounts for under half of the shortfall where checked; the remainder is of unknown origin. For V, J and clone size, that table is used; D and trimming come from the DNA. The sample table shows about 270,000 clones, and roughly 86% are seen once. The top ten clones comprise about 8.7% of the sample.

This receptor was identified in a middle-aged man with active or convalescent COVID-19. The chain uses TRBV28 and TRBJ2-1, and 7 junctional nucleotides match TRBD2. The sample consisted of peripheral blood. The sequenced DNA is TGTGCCAGCGCCTCGGGTGGGGAGGGCTGGAATGAGCAGTTCTTC. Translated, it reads CASASGGEGWNEQFF. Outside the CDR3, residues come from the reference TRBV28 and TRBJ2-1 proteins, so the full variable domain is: DVKVTQSSRYLVKRTGEKVFLECVQDMDHENMFWYRQDPGLGLRLIYFSYDVKMKEKGDIPEGYSVSREKKERFSLILESASTNQTSMYLCASASGGEGWNEQFFGPGTRLTVL.